This TCR beta chain derives from a study of OX40 agonist ivuxolimab in advanced cancers. Study-wide results and limits: Expanded clones were, on average, more numerous among CD8+ T cells than CD4+. Partial responders dosed at 0.1-3.0 mg/kg displayed clonal expansion ranking among the lowest.

Using immunoSEQ multiplex PCR, the repertoire was profiled, and TCRdb retains in-frame clones only, with some absent. The repertoire holds tens of thousands of clones, with about nine tenths as singletons. A word on this clone: Antigen specificity is unknown.

Blood specimens came from baseline, cycle 4 day 1, and cycle 7 day 1. Sequenced here: CD4+ or CD8+ T cells sorted from blood, sampled in a trial of the OX40 agonist ivuxolimab. The sequence came from an adult with an advanced solid tumor such as melanoma, head and neck, liver or kidney cancer.

CDR3 in DNA: TGTGCCAGCAGCTTAGCCCGGGCCAACAATCAGCCCCAGCATTTT. Residues: CASSLARANNQPQHF. The chain carries TRBV7-8 and TRBJ1-5; unclear D gene. Germline CDR1 SGHVS, CDR2 FQNEAQ. V lost 0 bases and J lost 3, with 9 bases in between. The CDR3 extends over 15 amino acids.